The subject of this entry is one TCR beta chain. Its antigen is currently not known. Base qualities were left out, and no much larger clone turns up one base away. Healthy HIV-negative adults with no recently reported acute infections or vaccinations were included as donors. Every donor was a Caucasian adult living in Nashville, Tennessee, USA. CD4+ T cells were enriched by magnetic negative selection, after which naive cells were positively selected on CD45RA and the negative fraction was taken as the memory subset. Blood was obtained by leukapheresis, after which PBMCs were separated by Ficoll-Histopaque density gradient centrifugation and cryopreserved in liquid nitrogen vapor phase. Analytical flow cytometry was used to check the purity and quantity of each magnetically sorted T cell population. Each sorted fraction had its genomic DNA isolated and then quantified by UV absorbance on a Nanodrop 2000c.

The sample comes from a study of shared clonotypes between healthy human individuals (dated by TCRdb to between 2020 and 2021). Study-wide context: A couple of women and a few men aged 18 to 49 years were included in the cohort. The study deeply sequenced blood TCR repertoires of several healthy adults to estimate repertoire size and the extent of clonotype sharing between individuals. For each donor, CD4 naive and CD4 memory were each given three plates, CD8 naive was given two plates, and CD8 memory was given one plate. Between about 0.94 and 8.9 billion PBMCs per donor were obtained by leukapheresis. To increase sequencing depth and limit assay-specific biases, TCR repertoire library preparation and sequencing were carried out by different laboratories using diverse techniques. Study-wide conclusions, independent of this receptor: Pairwise subsampling indicated that sequencing depth was expected to affect the degree of clonotype sharing among donors. Clonotypes shared by all four sorted-subset donors showed higher generation probabilities than non-shared clonotypes. Across four donors, roughly 5% of naive CD4, roughly 3.8% of naive CD8, about 2.3% of memory CD4, and approximately 0.4% of memory CD8 clonotypes were shared. The genetic and exposure-history diversity represented was limited by the small number of donors. Sampling was restricted to blood, and TCR repertoires in tissues likely differ from the TCR repertoires found in blood. Naive subsets generally had larger estimated clonotype richness than memory subsets did. Incomplete sequencing was indicated by rarefaction of sorted-subset datasets, despite the large sequencing depth.

Including cysteine and phenylalanine, the CDR3 has 15 amino acids. Only CDR3 DNA remains: 45 bases, in frame from the first base. As encoded in the germline V gene, CDR1 is MNHNS while CDR2 is SASEGT. Germline trimming amounts to 7 bases on V and 7 bases on J, with 12 as the count of junction bases outside the gene matches. Using the deep immunoSEQ assay, multiplex PCR amplified TCR CDR3 regions from genomic DNA. For each cell subset, the extracted genomic DNA was distributed evenly across all wells of several immunoSEQ 96-well plates, and each plate served as one replicate. Each replicate PCR for sorted subsets received about 210 ng genomic DNA, equal to tens of thousands of T cell genomes. The purified libraries were quantified using a Qubit 3.0 fluorometer, sized with a Bioanalyzer 2100, and then quantified again using the KAPA Library Quantification kit. Every immunoSEQ 96-well plate was sequenced on a separate single-read 150-cycle Illumina NextSeq 550 flow cell. From the authors' description of their analysis: Because the immunoSEQ output included only junctional sequences and no quality scores, the filtering could not be the same as the filtering used for full-length reads. To assign V/J genes and CDR3, sequences were annotated using PyIR, a Python wrapper for IgBLAST v1.9, with IMGT germline references. Reads with weak V/J assignments (E-value above 1e-6), missing CDR3, stop codons, out-of-frame junctions, or ambiguous translated residues were removed. V3J clonotypes were defined as sequences sharing an identical inferred V gene, J gene, and CDR3 amino acid sequence. The percentage overlap between two repertoires was calculated by dividing the number of shared unique clonotypes by the size of the smaller repertoire. RTK rarefaction, the Chao1 estimator, and Recon v2.1 estimates of unobserved clonotypes were used to assess repertoire richness. For all TCRbeta clonotypes obtained by the gDNA method from a handful of donors, generation probabilities were computed with OLGA. What TCRdb holds here is the immuneACCESS table cut down to in-frame rearrangements. Part of the clones is not present; checked against another copy, under half of the missing clones reflect an unresolved V gene, and the others are unexplained. V, J and clone size are taken as reported in that table, and D and trimming were inferred from the DNA itself. This sample comprises some 2.3 million clones, 90% to 95% of them detected only once. About 0.39% of the sample rests with the top ten.

The specimen was naive CD4+ T cells from PBMCs. Sample cell subset or site, as interpreted from the label and publication: CD45RA+ positively selected. The sequence is built from TRBV6-1 and TRBJ2-2, and TRBD1 matches 7 of the central bases. The clonotype originates from a man younger than 30 in good health. Some clones in this sample may be carry-over from other donors' samples. In nucleotide form, the sequence is TGTGCCAGCACGCCCCCCGGGCAGGGGGACGGGGAGCTGTTTTTT. Its translation reads: CASTPPGQGDGELFF.